This TCR beta chain was captured in a study of metastatic and nonmetastatic thyroid tumors. Using MiXCR, TCRdb reanalyzed the PCR reads. The data contain around 27,000 clones, less than 25% of them singletons. Each patient came to thyroid surgery without any prior treatment (of any kind). The sample holds one count of this clone. CDR3 length: 14 residues. The germline V and J ends were trimmed by 5 bases and 5 bases, with 16 bases remaining between them. In germline, CDR1 is MNHEY, CDR2 SMNVEV (reference sequence). The chain is built from TRBV27 and TRBJ2-7, with D possibly TRBD1 on 6 matching bases. The clonotype was recovered from a female donor with papillary thyroid cancer or a benign thyroid nodule (not recorded which). Some clones in this sample may be carry-over from other donors' samples. Sequencing was performed on blood. The CDR3 reads CASSANREGNEQYF. CDR3 nucleotides: TGTGCCAGCAGTGCCAACAGGGAAGGGAACGAGCAGTACTTC.